This T cell receptor beta chain was sequenced in a study of beta chain features in type 1 diabetes. Of the isolated RNA, all was reverse transcribed, and so the sequenced material was expressed TCRB transcripts. Data came from immunoSEQ multiplex PCR; TCRdb stores just in-frame clones and leaves some out. The sample has more than 300,000 clones; about 14% are singletons. This CDR3 comprises 13 residues. Germline assignment: CDR1 SQVTM and CDR2 ANQGSEA. V shed 2 bases and J shed 0 bases, with 7 bases lying between them. This clone was seen a few times. This rearrangement joins TRBV29-1 to TRBJ1-1; possibly TRBD1 for D (6 bases). The clonotype comes from a woman younger than 35 in good health. Sequenced: naive CD4+ T cells from blood. The DNA for the CDR3 is TGCAGCGTTGAAAAGGGGGTGAACACTGAAGCTTTCTTT. Translation gives CSVEKGVNTEAFF.